Here is one T cell receptor beta chain with its context. The target antigen is unknown. Libraries were prepared by immunoSEQ multiplex PCR; TCRdb keeps only in-frame clonotypes and omits some of them. The sample lists tens of thousands of clones; around 95% were seen once. The data were taken from a study of cytomegalovirus exposure and HLA in healthy donors. General observations from the study: As was reported, the classifier diagnosed cytomegalovirus status with high specificity and sensitivity.

V dropped 0 bases and J dropped 7 bases, with 4 bases sitting between them. CDR1 is DFQATT and CDR2 is SNEGSKA in the germline V gene (reference sequence). This CDR3 is 11 amino acids long. A 120-subject validation cohort, separate from the 666-subject first cohort, supplied the donors. The sequence was obtained from a woman under 30 in good health and CMV-seronegative. The sequencing input was PBMCs. V and J are TRBV20-1 and TRBJ2-1; D is unresolved. The CDR3 here is CSARDANEQFF. The CDR3 bases are TGCAGTGCTAGAGATGCGAATGAGCAGTTCTTC.